A single sample is the source of the 15 T cell receptor beta chains below, sequenced in a study of OX40 agonist ivuxolimab in advanced cancers. Only in-frame clones appear in the TCRdb table, and some are missing; sequencing was by immunoSEQ multiplex PCR. The table lists more than 60,000 clones, over 75% of them singletons. The sequences come from CD4+ or CD8+ T cells sorted from blood, collected in a trial of the OX40 agonist ivuxolimab. These receptors all stem from an adult with an advanced solid tumor such as melanoma, head and neck, liver or kidney cancer.

The chain couples TRBV4-3 to TRBJ2-3, with D hard to call. This CDR3 contains 15 residues. The germline V gene encodes CDR1 LGHNA and CDR2 YSLEER. V was cut by 3 bases and J by 0 bases, with 10 bases left in between. The CDR3 coding sequence is TGCGCCAGCAGCCAGGCCGGCCCCAGCACAGATACGCAGTATTTT. Its translation: CASSQAGPSTDTQYF.

The V and J genes are TRBV5-1 and TRBJ1-1; D not resolved. Trimming removed 0 bases from V and 4 bases from J, with 13 bases in between. Germline values: CDR1 SGHRS, CDR2 YFSETQ. The CDR3 contains 15 residues. The CDR3: CASSLGYETGTEAFF. DNA of the CDR3: TGCGCCAGCAGCTTGGGATATGAAACGGGCACTGAAGCTTTCTTT.

In its sample, this clone was seen once. As DNA, the CDR3 is TGTGCCATCAGTGAGTCCCCGGGTATCACCGGGGAGCTGTTTTTT. Protein sequence: CAISESPGITGELFF. The chain recombines TRBV10-3 with TRBJ2-2; D is undetermined. Germline CDR1 ENHRY, CDR2 SYGVKD. CDR3 length: 15 residues. V dropped 0 bases and J dropped 4 bases, with 9 bases sitting between them.

This clone has only one observation. The chain is built from TRBV6-1 and TRBJ2-5; D call uncertain. With 6 bases removed from V and 2 bases from J, the gap between germline ends came to 16 bases. The germline V gene has CDR1 MNHNS and CDR2 SASEGT. This CDR3 contains 15 residues. CDR3 sequence: CASRKDLTPQETQYF. In DNA form, the CDR3 reads TGTGCCAGCAGGAAGGACCTCACCCCACAAGAGACCCAGTACTTC.

V and J are TRBV4-1 and TRBJ1-2; TRBD1 matches at 7 bases. The CDR3 length is 15 residues. From germline, CDR1 is MGHRA and CDR2 YSYEKL. V was pared by 8 bases and J by 4 bases, with 13 bases of the junction left unmatched. DNA for the CDR3: TGCGCCAGCGGGGACAGCCCATCCTCCCCCTATGGCTACACCTTC. Protein sequence: CASGDSPSSPYGYTF.

This clone was picked up a small number of times. The rearrangement links TRBV9 to TRBJ2-2; D gene ambiguous. Trimming cost V 1 base and J 4 bases, with 11 bases left between them. The length of the CDR3 is 15 residues. Germline V gene sequence: CDR1 SGDLS, CDR2 YYNGEE. The CDR3 loop is CASSVWAKVTGELFF. The CDR3 DNA sequence: TGTGCCAGCAGCGTATGGGCTAAGGTCACCGGGGAGCTGTTTTTT.

The chain is built from TRBV5-4 and TRBJ2-7; 7 bases fit TRBD1. CDR3 length equals 13 residues. Germline V CDR1 and CDR2: SGHNT, YYREEE (reference sequence). J gave up 4 bases and V 4 bases, and 5 bases lay outside the gene matches. In DNA form, the CDR3 reads TGTGCCAGCAGCGGACTGACAGGGTACGAGCAGTACTTC. It encodes CASSGLTGYEQYF.

The rearrangement uses TRBV6-6 and TRBJ1-3, with a tentative D call TRBD1 (5 bases). Germline V gives CDR1 MNHNY, CDR2 SVGAGI (reference sequence). The CDR3 contains 16 residues. V gave up 5 bases and J gave up 0 bases, with 14 bases separating them. This CDR3 is CASSRGPGSSGNTIYF. The DNA of the CDR3 is TGTGCCAGCAGTCGCGGACCAGGGAGCTCTGGAAACACCATATATTTT.

V usage is TRBV29-1 and J usage is TRBJ2-5; D is ambiguous. The CDR3 covers 11 residues. Germline CDR1 SQVTM, CDR2 ANQGSEA. With 1 base removed from V and 7 bases from J, the gap between germline ends came to 7 bases. This CDR3 reads CSVEGPRTQYF. For the CDR3, the DNA is TGCAGCGTTGAAGGCCCCAGGACCCAGTACTTC.

This clone was counted once. This chain links TRBV19 with TRBJ2-1; D tentatively reads TRBD1 or TRBD2 (5 bases each). The germline V gene encodes CDR1 LNHDA and CDR2 SQIVND (reference sequence). The V end was cut by 3 bases, the J end by 4 bases, with 22 bases between. The CDR3 runs 18 residues. CDR3 amino acids: CASSIGGQGTTGYNEQFF. The CDR3 DNA reads TGTGCCAGTAGTATCGGAGGCCAGGGTACCACGGGGTACAATGAGCAGTTCTTC.

Turning to this clone: The identical CDR3 is also encoded by other nucleotide sequences in the sample. V and J are TRBV7-8 and TRBJ2-1; 12 bases are a match to TRBD2. Trimming took 5 bases from V and 4 from J; bases not matched to a gene: 3. The CDR3 has 15 amino acids. Per the germline V gene, CDR1 is SGHVS and CDR2 is FQNEAQ. The DNA for the CDR3 is TGTGCCAGCAGCCCCGGACTAGCGGGATACAATGAGCAGTTCTTC. Amino acids: CASSPGLAGYNEQFF. The full variable domain, in which reference TRBV7-8 and TRBJ2-1 provide the parts outside the CDR3, is GAGVSQSPRYKVAKRGQDVALRCDPISGHVSLFWYQQALGQGPEFLTYFQNEAQLDKSGLPSDRFFAERPEGSVSTLKIQRTQQEDSAVYLCASSPGLAGYNEQFFGPGTRLTVL.

V is TRBV6-1 and J is TRBJ1-5; a possible D gene is TRBD1 (6 bases). The germline V gene encodes CDR1 MNHNS and CDR2 SASEGT. CDR3 length equals 13 residues. V was trimmed by 5 bases and J by 7 bases, leaving 12 bases between them. The CDR3 here is CASSTQGRQPQHF. The CDR3 region has the DNA TGTGCCAGCAGTACGCAGGGGAGGCAGCCCCAGCATTTT.

The chain is built from TRBV7-3 and TRBJ1-1; no clear D. Trimming removed 5 bases at V and 0 bases at J, with 7 bases between. CDR3 length: 13 amino acids. The germline gives CDR1 SGHTA, CDR2 FQGTGA. The CDR3 sequence: CASSVQMNTEAFF. CDR3 sequence (DNA): TGTGCCAGCAGCGTACAGATGAACACTGAAGCTTTCTTT.

The chain joins TRBV15 to TRBJ1-5; 8 bases line up with TRBD1. The CDR3 runs 14 residues. The V and J ends lost 3 bases and 2 bases, in that order; junction bases with no gene match: 0. Per the germline V gene, CDR1 is LNHNV and CDR2 is YYDKDF (reference sequence). The CDR3 nucleotides read TGTGCCACCAGCAGGGGACAGGGCAATCAGCCCCAGCATTTT. This encodes CATSRGQGNQPQHF.

This chain links TRBV6-5 with TRBJ2-7; 9 bases align to TRBD1. Losses at the gene ends were 8 bases for V and 4 bases for J; bases not matched to a gene: 0. Germline V lookup: CDR1 MNHEY, CDR2 SVGAGI. The length of the CDR3 is 11 residues. CDR3 coding DNA: TGTGCCAGCGGACAGGGGTACGAGCAGTACTTC. Translating it yields CASGQGYEQYF.